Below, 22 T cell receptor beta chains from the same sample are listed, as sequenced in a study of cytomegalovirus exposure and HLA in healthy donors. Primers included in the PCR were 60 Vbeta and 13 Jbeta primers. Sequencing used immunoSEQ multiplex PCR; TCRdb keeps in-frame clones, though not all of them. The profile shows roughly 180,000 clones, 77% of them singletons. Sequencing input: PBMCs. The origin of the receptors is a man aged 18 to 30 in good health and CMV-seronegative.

CDR3 DNA sequence: TGTGCCAGCAGTAAAGGAGGTAACACTGAAGCTTTCTTT. This codes for CASSKGGNTEAFF. The rearrangement joins TRBV25-1 to TRBJ1-1; D call uncertain. V dropped 5 bases and J dropped 2 bases, with 9 bases sitting between them. Germline V gives CDR1 MGHDK, CDR2 SYGVNS. The CDR3 is made up of 13 amino acids.

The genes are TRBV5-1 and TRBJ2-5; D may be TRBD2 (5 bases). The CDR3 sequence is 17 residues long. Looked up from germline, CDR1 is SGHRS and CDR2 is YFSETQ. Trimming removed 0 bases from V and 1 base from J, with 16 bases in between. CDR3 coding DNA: TGCGCCAGCAGCTTGGACGATCGGGTCGCGGGCCAAGAGACCCAGTACTTC. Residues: CASSLDDRVAGQETQYF.

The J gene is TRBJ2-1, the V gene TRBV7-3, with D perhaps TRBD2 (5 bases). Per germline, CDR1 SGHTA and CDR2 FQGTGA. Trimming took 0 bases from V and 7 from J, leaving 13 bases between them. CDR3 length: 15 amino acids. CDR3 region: CASSLTLALRNEQFF. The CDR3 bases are TGTGCCAGCAGCTTAACGCTAGCCCTTCGAAATGAGCAGTTCTTC.

This CDR3 is CASSPQSYGYEQYF. CDR3 DNA sequence: TGTGCCAGCAGCCCCCAGTCCTACGGGTACGAGCAGTACTTC. This chain joins TRBV7-2 and TRBJ2-7; the D is unclear. This CDR3 comprises 14 residues. Germline values: CDR1 SGHTA, CDR2 FQGNSA. Deletions cut 5 bases from V and 4 bases from J, with 15 bases between.

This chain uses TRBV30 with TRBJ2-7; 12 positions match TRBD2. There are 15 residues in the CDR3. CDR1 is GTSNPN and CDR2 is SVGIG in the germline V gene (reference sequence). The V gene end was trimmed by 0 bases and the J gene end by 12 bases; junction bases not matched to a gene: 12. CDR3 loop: CAWSVSLAGGPVRYF. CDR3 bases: TGTGCCTGGAGTGTATCCCTAGCGGGGGGGCCTGTCAGGTACTTC.

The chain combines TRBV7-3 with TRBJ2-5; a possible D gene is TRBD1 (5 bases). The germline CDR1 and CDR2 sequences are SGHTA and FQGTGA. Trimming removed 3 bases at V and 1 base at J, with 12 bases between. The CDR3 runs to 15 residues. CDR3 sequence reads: CASSLGNGAQETQYF. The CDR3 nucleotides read TGTGCCAGCAGCTTGGGGAATGGGGCCCAAGAGACCCAGTACTTC.

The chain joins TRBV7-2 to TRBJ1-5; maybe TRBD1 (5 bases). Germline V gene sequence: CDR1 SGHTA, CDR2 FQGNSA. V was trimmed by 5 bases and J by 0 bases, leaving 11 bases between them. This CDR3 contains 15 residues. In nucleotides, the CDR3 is TGTGCCAGCAGCCCGCAGGGCGGTAGCAATCAGCCCCAGCATTTT. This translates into CASSPQGGSNQPQHF.

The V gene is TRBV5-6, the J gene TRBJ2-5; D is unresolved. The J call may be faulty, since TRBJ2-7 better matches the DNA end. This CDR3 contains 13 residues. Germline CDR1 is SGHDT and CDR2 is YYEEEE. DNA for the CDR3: TGTGCCAGCAGCTTGTACAGCTCCTACGAGCAGTACTTC. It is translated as CASSLYSSYEQYF.

CDR3 sequence reads: CASSMSRTGRTEAFF. The DNA of the CDR3 is TGTGCCAGTAGTATGAGTCGGACAGGGCGCACTGAAGCTTTCTTT. The V call is TRBV19, the J call TRBJ1-1, with 8 bases aligning to TRBD1. This CDR3 contains 15 residues. J lost 4 bases, V lost 3 bases, and 7 bases had no gene match. Germline V gene data show CDR1 as LNHDA and CDR2 as SQIVND (reference sequence).

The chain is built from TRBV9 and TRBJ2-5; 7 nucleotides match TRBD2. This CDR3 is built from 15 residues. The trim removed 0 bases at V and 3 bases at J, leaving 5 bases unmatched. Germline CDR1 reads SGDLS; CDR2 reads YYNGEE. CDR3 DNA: TGTGCCAGCAGCGTAGACCCTCGGGGGGAAGAGACCCAGTACTTC. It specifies CASSVDPRGEETQYF.

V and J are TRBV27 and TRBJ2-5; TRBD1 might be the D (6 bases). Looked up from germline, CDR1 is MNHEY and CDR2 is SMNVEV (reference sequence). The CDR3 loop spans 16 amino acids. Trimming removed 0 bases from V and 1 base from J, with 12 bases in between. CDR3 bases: TGTGCCAGCAGTTTATCACCGACAGGCTCCCAAGAGACCCAGTACTTC. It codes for CASSLSPTGSQETQYF.

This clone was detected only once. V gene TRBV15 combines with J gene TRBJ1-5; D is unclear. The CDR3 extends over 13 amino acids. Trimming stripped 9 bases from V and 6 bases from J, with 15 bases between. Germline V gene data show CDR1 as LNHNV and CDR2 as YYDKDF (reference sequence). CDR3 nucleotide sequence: TGTGCCACGAGCTCCCGGGGTTCTCAGCCCCAGCATTTT. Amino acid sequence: CATSSRGSQPQHF.

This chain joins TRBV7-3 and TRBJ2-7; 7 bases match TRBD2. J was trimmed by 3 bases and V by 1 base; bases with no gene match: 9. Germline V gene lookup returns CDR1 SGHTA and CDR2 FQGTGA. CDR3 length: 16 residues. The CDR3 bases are TGTGCCAGCAGCTTAAGCCCGGGACTAAACCGCTACGAGCAGTACTTC. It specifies CASSLSPGLNRYEQYF.

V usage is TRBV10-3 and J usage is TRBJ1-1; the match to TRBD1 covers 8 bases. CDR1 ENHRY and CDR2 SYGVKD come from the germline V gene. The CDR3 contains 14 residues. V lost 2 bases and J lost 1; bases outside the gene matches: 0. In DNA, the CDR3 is TGTGCCATCAGTGAGGGACAGGGGAACACTGAAGCTTTCTTT. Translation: CAISEGQGNTEAFF.

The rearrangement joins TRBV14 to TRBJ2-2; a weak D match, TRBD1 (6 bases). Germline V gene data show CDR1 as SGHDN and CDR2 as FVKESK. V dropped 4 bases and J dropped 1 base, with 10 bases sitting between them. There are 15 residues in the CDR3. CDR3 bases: TGTGCCAGCAGCCGCTTACAGGGGAACACCGGGGAGCTGTTTTTT. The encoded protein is CASSRLQGNTGELFF. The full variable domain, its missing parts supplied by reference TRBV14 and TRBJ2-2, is EAGVTQFPSHSVIEKGQTVTLRCDPISGHDNLYWYRRVMGKEIKFLLHFVKESKQDESGMPNNRFLAERTGGTYSTLKVQPAELEDSGVYFCASSRLQGNTGELFFGEGSRLTVL.

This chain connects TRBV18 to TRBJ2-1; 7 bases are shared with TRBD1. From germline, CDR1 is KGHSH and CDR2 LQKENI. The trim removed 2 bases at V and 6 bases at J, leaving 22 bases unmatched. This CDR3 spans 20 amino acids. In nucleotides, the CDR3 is TGTGCCAGCTCACCATTAACATCCCAAGACCCGGGACAGCCCCCCAATGAGCAGTTCTTC. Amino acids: CASSPLTSQDPGQPPNEQFF.

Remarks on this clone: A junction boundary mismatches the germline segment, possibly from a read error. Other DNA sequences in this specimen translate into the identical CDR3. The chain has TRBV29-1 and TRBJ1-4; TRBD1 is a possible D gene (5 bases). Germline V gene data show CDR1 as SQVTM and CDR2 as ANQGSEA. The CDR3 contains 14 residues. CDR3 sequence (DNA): TGCAGCGTTACAGCGCGCAGGGCAGGCGAAAAGCTGTTTTTT. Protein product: CSVTARRAGEKLFF.

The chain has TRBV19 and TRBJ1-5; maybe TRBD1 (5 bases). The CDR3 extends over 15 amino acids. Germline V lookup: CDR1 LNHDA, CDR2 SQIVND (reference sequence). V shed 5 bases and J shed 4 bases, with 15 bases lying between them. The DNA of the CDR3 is TGTGCCAGTAGTGCCCGGCAGGGTGTGAATCAGCCCCAGCATTTT. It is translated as CASSARQGVNQPQHF.

The chain's CDR3 is CSVGLAGAFSSYNEQFF. The CDR3 DNA is TGCAGCGTTGGGCTAGCGGGGGCCTTTAGCTCCTACAATGAGCAGTTCTTC. This rearrangement joins TRBV29-1 to TRBJ2-1; 10 positions match TRBD2. Germline assignment: CDR1 SQVTM and CDR2 ANQGSEA. The CDR3 extends over 17 amino acids. J gave up 0 bases and V 4 bases, and 9 bases lay outside the gene matches.

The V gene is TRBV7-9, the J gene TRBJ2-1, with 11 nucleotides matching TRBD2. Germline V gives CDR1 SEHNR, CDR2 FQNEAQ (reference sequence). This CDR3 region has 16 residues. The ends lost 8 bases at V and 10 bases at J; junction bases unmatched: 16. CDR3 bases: TGTGCCAGCGCCCACGCTAGCGGGAGGTTCACTGGGGAGCAGTTCTTC. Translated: CASAHASGRFTGEQFF.

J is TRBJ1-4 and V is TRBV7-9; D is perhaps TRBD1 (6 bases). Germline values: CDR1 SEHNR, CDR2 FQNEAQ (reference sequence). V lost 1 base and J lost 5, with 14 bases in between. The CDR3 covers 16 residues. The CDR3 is CASSLDYRDTNEKLFF. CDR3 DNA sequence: TGTGCCAGCAGCTTAGACTACAGGGACACCAATGAAAAACTGTTTTTT.

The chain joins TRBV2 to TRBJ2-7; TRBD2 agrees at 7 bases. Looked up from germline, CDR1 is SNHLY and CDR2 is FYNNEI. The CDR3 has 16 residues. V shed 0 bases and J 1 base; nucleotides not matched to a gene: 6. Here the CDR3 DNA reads TGTGCCAGCAGTGAAGCGCTTCGGGACTATTCCTACGAGCAGTACTTC. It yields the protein CASSEALRDYSYEQYF. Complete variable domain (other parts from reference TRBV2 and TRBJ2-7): EPEVTQTPSHQVTQMGQEVILRCVPISNHLYFYWYRQILGQKVEFLVSFYNNEISEKSEIFDDQFSVERPDGSNFTLKIRSTKLEDSAMYFCASSEALRDYSYEQYFGPGTRLTVT.